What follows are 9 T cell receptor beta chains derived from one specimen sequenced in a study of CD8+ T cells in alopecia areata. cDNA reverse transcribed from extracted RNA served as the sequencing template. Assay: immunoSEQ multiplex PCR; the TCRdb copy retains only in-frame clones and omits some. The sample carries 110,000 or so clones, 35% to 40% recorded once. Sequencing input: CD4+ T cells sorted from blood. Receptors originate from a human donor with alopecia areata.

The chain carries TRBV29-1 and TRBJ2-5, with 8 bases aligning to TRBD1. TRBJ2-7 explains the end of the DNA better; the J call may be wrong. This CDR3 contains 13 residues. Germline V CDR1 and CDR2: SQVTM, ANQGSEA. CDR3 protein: CSVEVTGASEQYF. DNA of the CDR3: TGCAGCGTTGAAGTGACAGGGGCGTCCGAGCAGTACTTC.

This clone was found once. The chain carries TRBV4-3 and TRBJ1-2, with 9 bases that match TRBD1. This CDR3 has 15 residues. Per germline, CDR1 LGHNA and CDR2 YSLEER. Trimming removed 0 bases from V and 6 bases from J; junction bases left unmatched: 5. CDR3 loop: CASSQDFGQGNGYTF. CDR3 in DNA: TGCGCCAGCAGCCAAGATTTCGGACAGGGGAATGGCTACACCTTC.

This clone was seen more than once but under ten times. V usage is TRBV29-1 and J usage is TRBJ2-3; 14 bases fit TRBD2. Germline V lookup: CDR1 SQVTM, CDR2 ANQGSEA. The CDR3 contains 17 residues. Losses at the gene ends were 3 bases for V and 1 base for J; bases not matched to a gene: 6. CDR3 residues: CSVEGLAGALGTDTQYF. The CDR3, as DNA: TGCAGCGTTGAGGGACTAGCGGGAGCCCTAGGCACAGATACGCAGTATTTT.

CDR3 amino acids: CASSDPRAGETQYF. In DNA, the CDR3 is TGTGCCAGCAGTGATCCCAGGGCGGGAGAGACCCAGTACTTC. V is TRBV2 and J is TRBJ2-5; D possibly matches TRBD1 or TRBD2 (5 bases each). This CDR3 has 14 amino acids. Germline assignment: CDR1 SNHLY and CDR2 FYNNEI. The V end was cut by 3 bases, the J end by 4 bases, with 12 bases between.

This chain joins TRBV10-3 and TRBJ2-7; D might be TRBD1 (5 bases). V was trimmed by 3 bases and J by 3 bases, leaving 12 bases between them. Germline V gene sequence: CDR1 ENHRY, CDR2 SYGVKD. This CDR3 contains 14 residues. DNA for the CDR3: TGTGCCATCAGTGACCTTAGACAGAGCTACGAGCAGTACTTC. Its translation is CAISDLRQSYEQYF.

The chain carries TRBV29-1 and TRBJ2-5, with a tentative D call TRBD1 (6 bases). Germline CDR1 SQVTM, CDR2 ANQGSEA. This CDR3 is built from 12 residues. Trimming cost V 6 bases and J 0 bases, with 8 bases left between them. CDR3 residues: CSVQGNQETQYF. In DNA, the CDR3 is TGCAGCGTGCAGGGGAACCAAGAGACCCAGTACTTC. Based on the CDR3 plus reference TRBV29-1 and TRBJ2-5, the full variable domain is SAVISQKPSRDICQRGTSLTIQCQVDSQVTMMFWYRQQPGQSLTLIATANQGSEATYESGFVIDKFPISRPNLTFSTLTVSNMSPEDSSIYLCSVQGNQETQYFGPGTRLLVL.

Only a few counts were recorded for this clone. CDR3 coding DNA: TGTGCCAGCAGTGAAATTGCCTACAATGAGCAGTTCTTC. It yields the protein CASSEIAYNEQFF. The chain has TRBV2 and TRBJ2-1; D gene unclear. CDR1 is SNHLY and CDR2 is FYNNEI in the germline V gene. Trimming removed 2 bases from V and 2 bases from J, with 4 bases in between. The CDR3 length is 13 residues. Complete variable domain (other parts from reference TRBV2 and TRBJ2-1): EPEVTQTPSHQVTQMGQEVILRCVPISNHLYFYWYRQILGQKVEFLVSFYNNEISEKSEIFDDQFSVERPDGSNFTLKIRSTKLEDSAMYFCASSEIAYNEQFFGPGTRLTVL.

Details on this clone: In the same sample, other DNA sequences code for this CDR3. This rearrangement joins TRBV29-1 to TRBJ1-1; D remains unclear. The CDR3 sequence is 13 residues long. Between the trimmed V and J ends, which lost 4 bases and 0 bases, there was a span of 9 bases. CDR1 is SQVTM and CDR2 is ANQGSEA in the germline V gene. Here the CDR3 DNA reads TGCAGCGTTGTGGGTCGGCTGAACACTGAAGCTTTCTTT. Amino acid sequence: CSVVGRLNTEAFF.

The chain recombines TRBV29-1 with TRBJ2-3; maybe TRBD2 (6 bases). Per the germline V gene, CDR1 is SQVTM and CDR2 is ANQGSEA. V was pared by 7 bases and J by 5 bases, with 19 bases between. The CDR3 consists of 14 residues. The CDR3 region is CSAEGLSRGDTQYF. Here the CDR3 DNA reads TGCAGCGCCGAGGGACTTAGCCGTGGAGATACGCAGTATTTT.